These 20 T cell receptor beta chains came from one sample sequenced in a study of cytomegalovirus exposure and HLA in healthy donors. The PCR used 60 Vbeta and 13 Jbeta primers. The protocol was immunoSEQ multiplex PCR, while the TCRdb copy is restricted to in-frame clones and leaves out a portion. The sample holds approximately 130,000 clones, under 85% seen once. The sequenced sample consisted of PBMCs. Receptors originate from a woman in her fifties or sixties in good health and CMV-seropositive.

This chain uses TRBV5-1 with TRBJ2-7, with a tentative D call TRBD1 (5 bases). This CDR3 comprises 11 residues. Between the trimmed V and J ends, which lost 0 bases and 7 bases, there was a span of 5 bases. The V gene's germline CDR1 is SGHRS and CDR2 YFSETQ. CDR3 sequence (DNA): TGCGCCAGCAGCTTGGAGGGGGAGCAGTACTTC. Translation gives CASSLEGEQYF.

The chain employs TRBV5-1 and TRBJ2-7, with TRBD1 matching over 7 bases. This CDR3 comprises 15 residues. V dropped 5 bases and J dropped 0; count of bases not matched to a gene: 8. Germline V gives CDR1 SGHRS, CDR2 YFSETQ. The CDR3 is CASSRGQVPSYEQYF. CDR3 DNA sequence: TGCGCCAGCAGTCGTGGACAGGTACCCTCCTACGAGCAGTACTTC.

The chain links TRBV9 to TRBJ2-3; TRBD2 agrees at 10 bases. With 4 bases clipped from V and 0 bases from J, the junction kept 20 bases outside the gene matches. This CDR3 has 21 amino acids. The V gene's germline CDR1 is SGDLS and CDR2 YYNGEE. Here the CDR3 DNA reads TGTGCCAGCAGCACTTACGCACCAGCGGGAGGGCCTTTAGCTAGCACAGATACGCAGTATTTT. It translates to CASSTYAPAGGPLASTDTQYF.

V is TRBV9 and J is TRBJ1-3; 11 positions agree with TRBD1. Germline-derived CDR1 and CDR2 are SGDLS and YYNGEE. CDR3 length: 18 residues. The V segment lost 0 bases and the J segment 0 bases; nucleotides outside the gene matches: 5. Here the CDR3 reads CASSVAGQGASSGNTIYF. DNA for the CDR3: TGTGCCAGCAGCGTAGCTGGACAGGGGGCGAGCTCTGGAAACACCATATATTTT.

V gene TRBV7-9 combines with J gene TRBJ1-4; D gene ambiguous. Germline V gene sequence: CDR1 SEHNR, CDR2 FQNEAQ (reference sequence). V lost 5 bases and J lost 7, with 8 bases in between. CDR3 length: 12 amino acids. CDR3 region: CASSLTAEKLFF. In DNA, the CDR3 is TGTGCCAGCAGCCTAACAGCTGAAAAACTGTTTTTT. Variable domain in full (rest from reference TRBV7-9 and TRBJ1-4): DTGVSQNPRHKITKRGQNVTFRCDPISEHNRLYWYRQTLGQGPEFLTYFQNEAQLEKSRLLSDRFSAERPKGSFSTLEIQRTEQGDSAMYLCASSLTAEKLFFGSGTQLSVL.

This clone was counted between two and nine times. This rearrangement joins TRBV2 to TRBJ2-5; possibly TRBD2 for D (6 bases). The CDR3 totals 14 residues. Germline V gene sequence: CDR1 SNHLY, CDR2 FYNNEI. Trimming removed 6 bases from V and 3 bases from J, with 14 bases in between. This chain's CDR3 is CASRREELEETQYF. CDR3 in DNA: TGTGCCAGCAGGAGGGAGGAGTTGGAAGAGACCCAGTACTTC.

About this clone itself: One junction end disagrees with the germline gene, perhaps due to a read error. V usage is TRBV27 and J usage is TRBJ2-6; TRBD1 aligns across 8 bases. CDR1 and CDR2 (germline): MNHEY, SMNVEV (reference sequence). The CDR3 runs 17 residues. In DNA, the CDR3 is TGTGCCAGCAGTCCAGACAGGGGCTACTCTGAGGCCAACGTCCTGACTTTC. It specifies CASSPDRGYSEANVLTF.

The chain links TRBV9 to TRBJ2-2; D possibly corresponds to TRBD2 (6 bases). CDR3 length: 14 amino acids. CDR1 SGDLS and CDR2 YYNGEE come from the germline V gene. V shed 1 base and J shed 6 bases, with 10 bases lying between them. CDR3 coding DNA: TGTGCCAGCAGCGTATTGGGACTTCCCGGGGAGCTGTTTTTT. Amino acids: CASSVLGLPGELFF.

This clone occurred once. The V call is TRBV2, the J call TRBJ2-5; 7 nucleotides match TRBD1. Losses at the gene ends were 7 bases for V and 3 bases for J; bases not matched to a gene: 8. This CDR3 spans 14 amino acids. Germline assignment: CDR1 SNHLY and CDR2 FYNNEI. DNA of the CDR3: TGTGCCAGCACCAAAGAAACAGGGGAAGAGACCCAGTACTTC. Protein product: CASTKETGEETQYF.

The chain is built from TRBV7-2 and TRBJ1-1; TRBD1 matches 8 bases. In germline, CDR1 is SGHTA, CDR2 FQGNSA. Losses at the gene ends were 5 bases for V and 5 bases for J; bases not matched to a gene: 10. The CDR3 has 15 residues. The CDR3 coding sequence is TGTGCCAGCAGCACCCAGGGGGCGATGGGGACTGAAGCTTTCTTT. This sequence encodes CASSTQGAMGTEAFF.

In its sample, this clone was seen once. The V call is TRBV5-6, the J call TRBJ2-1; D possibly corresponds to TRBD2 (6 bases). CDR3 length: 17 residues. V was pared by 0 bases and J by 4 bases, with 17 bases between. Germline-derived CDR1 and CDR2 are SGHDT and YYEEEE. CDR3 coding DNA: TGTGCCAGCAGCTTGGATGTCGGTAGGCGGGGATACAATGAGCAGTTCTTC. Translated: CASSLDVGRRGYNEQFF.

This clone was detected only once. The chain links TRBV30 to TRBJ2-3; 7 positions agree with TRBD1. Trimming at V came to 3 bases and at J to 0 bases, leaving 6 bases not matched to a gene. The CDR3 is made up of 15 amino acids. Germline V gene data show CDR1 as GTSNPN and CDR2 as SVGIG (reference sequence). CDR3 residues: CAWRVGQASTDTQYF. The CDR3 DNA reads TGTGCCTGGAGGGTAGGACAGGCTAGCACAGATACGCAGTATTTT.

This clone appeared many times. This sequence joins TRBV19 and TRBJ1-1; no definite D call. The CDR3 spans 12 residues. V gave up 7 bases and J gave up 3 bases, with 9 bases separating them. CDR1 is LNHDA, CDR2 SQIVND, per germline (reference sequence). DNA of the CDR3: TGTGCCAGTATAGCGGGGTACACTGAAGCTTTCTTT. Amino acid sequence: CASIAGYTEAFF.

This chain links TRBV2 with TRBJ1-2; D gene unclear. V was clipped by 8 bases and J by 2 bases, with 12 bases between them. The V gene's germline CDR1 is SNHLY and CDR2 FYNNEI. This CDR3 contains 13 residues. This CDR3 reads CASGRLENYGYTF. CDR3 nucleotides: TGTGCCAGCGGGAGGTTAGAGAACTATGGCTACACCTTC.

This chain uses TRBV5-1 with TRBJ2-3; 7 positions agree with TRBD2. V gave up 5 bases and J gave up 3 bases; unmatched junction bases: 9. Per the germline V gene, CDR1 is SGHRS and CDR2 is YFSETQ. The CDR3 spans 15 residues. The CDR3 nucleotides read TGCGCCAGCAGAGGTTACGGGAGGATAACAGATACGCAGTATTTT. It yields the protein CASRGYGRITDTQYF. The entire variable domain, with the rest obtained from reference TRBV5-1 and TRBJ2-3, is as follows: KAGVTQTPRYLIKTRGQQVTLSCSPISGHRSVSWYQQTPGQGLQFLFEYFSETQRNKGNFPGRFSGRQFSNSRSEMNVSTLELGDSALYLCASRGYGRITDTQYFGPGTRLTVL.

V and J are TRBV9 and TRBJ2-7, with a tentative D call TRBD1 (6 bases). Per the germline V gene, CDR1 is SGDLS and CDR2 is YYNGEE. V lost 0 bases, J lost 0 bases, and 10 bases lay in between. This CDR3 comprises 15 residues. CDR3 coding DNA: TGTGCCAGCAGCGTAGGTAGCAGGGGCTCCTACGAGCAGTACTTC. It is translated as CASSVGSRGSYEQYF. Full variable domain (remainder filled in from reference TRBV9 and TRBJ2-7): DSGVTQTPKHLITATGQRVTLRCSPRSGDLSVYWYQQSLDQGLQFLIQYYNGEERAKGNILERFSAQQFPDLHSELNLSSLELGDSALYFCASSVGSRGSYEQYFGPGTRLTVT.

The chain combines TRBV18 with TRBJ1-6, with D possibly matching TRBD1 (5 bases). Trimming removed 2 bases at V and 5 bases at J, with 7 bases between. CDR1 is KGHSH and CDR2 is LQKENI in the germline V gene. The length of the CDR3 is 14 residues. CDR3: CASSPTGNNSPLHF. For the CDR3, the DNA is TGTGCCAGCTCACCAACAGGAAATAATTCACCCCTCCACTTT.

V gene TRBV4-2 combines with J gene TRBJ2-7; D not certain. The CDR3 runs 16 residues. In germline, CDR1 is LGHNA, CDR2 YNFKEQ. Trimming pared 4 bases from V and 5 bases from J, leaving 21 bases between. The CDR3 is CASSRVQALAKNEQYF. CDR3 sequence (DNA): TGTGCCAGCAGCCGTGTTCAGGCCTTGGCGAAGAACGAGCAGTACTTC.

The chain is built from TRBV20-1 and TRBJ2-3; the D gene is possibly TRBD2 (5 bases). CDR1 and CDR2 from the germline V gene are DFQATT and SNEGSKA (reference sequence). There are 11 residues in the CDR3. V was trimmed by 5 bases and J by 5 bases, leaving 8 bases between them. Here the CDR3 reads CSARRVDTQYF. DNA of the CDR3: TGCAGTGCTCGGCGGGTAGATACGCAGTATTTT.

This chain links TRBV18 with TRBJ1-5; 9 nucleotides line up with TRBD1. Trimming took 6 bases from V and 5 from J; bases not matched to a gene: 2. The CDR3 is 13 amino acids. CDR1 and CDR2 (germline): KGHSH, LQKENI. In nucleotides, the CDR3 is TGTGCCAGCTCTCGGACAGGGGATCAGCCCCAGCATTTT. Translation gives CASSRTGDQPQHF.